This is a list of T cell receptor beta chains from one sample in a study of CD8+ T cells in alopecia areata. Sequencing used immunoSEQ multiplex PCR; TCRdb keeps in-frame clones, though not all of them. The repertoire holds about 110,000 clones, with 55% to 75% as singletons. Sequencing was carried out using CD8+ T cells sorted from blood. The source of these receptors is a human donor in good health. The CDR3 runs from the conserved cysteine through the conserved F or W. The D gene is left open where the match is weak. Rows give clone size only sometimes, using once, few, many, or a class for an expanded clone.

cdr3_length	v_call	j_call	clone_size	d_call	cdr3_nt	cdr3_aa
15	TRBV7-9	TRBJ1-2	-	-	TGTGCCAGCAGCTTAGCCCCGGCAGGATTCTATGGCTACACCTTC	CASSLAPAGFYGYTF
12	TRBV12-5	TRBJ2-7	-	-	TGTGCTAGTGGTTTCAGTACCAACGAGCAGTACTTC	CASGFSTNEQYF
11	TRBV7-2	TRBJ2-1	-	-	TGTGCCAGCAGCTGGGGTTGGGAGCAGTTCTTC	CASSWGWEQFF
14	TRBV19	TRBJ2-3	-	-	TGTGCCAGTAGTATTAGACAGCACACAGATACGCAGTATTTT	CASSIRQHTDTQYF
16	TRBV11-2	TRBJ1-1	-	-	TGTGCCAGCAGCTTAGGCGCCGGGACGCCGGTCGCTGAAGCTTTCTTT	CASSLGAGTPVAEAFF
17	TRBV10-3	TRBJ2-3	-	TRBD2	TGTGCCATCAGTGAGTCGAAAGCGGGGGGGCACACAGATACGCAGTATTTT	CAISESKAGGHTDTQYF
14	TRBV4-3	TRBJ2-4	-	-	TGCGCCAGCAGCCAAGCACGCGGGGCGGGGCATCAGTACTTC	CASSQARGAGHQYF
12	TRBV29-1	TRBJ2-2	few	-	TGCAGCGCCGCCCAGGGAACCGGGGAGCTGTTTTTT	CSAAQGTGELFF
17	TRBV13	TRBJ2-3	-	TRBD2	TGTGCCAGCAGCGCAGGGATAGCGGGGGCCTCGACAGATACGCAGTATTTT	CASSAGIAGASTDTQYF
16	TRBV21-1	TRBJ1-5	few	-	TGTGCCAGCAGCAAAGCGGGACAGGGTAGCAATCAGCCCCAGCATTTT	CASSKAGQGSNQPQHF
15	TRBV7-2	TRBJ2-5	-	TRBD2	TGTGCCAGCAGTATTAGCGGGGGTCCACAAGAGACCCAGTACTTC	CASSISGGPQETQYF
15	TRBV6-5	TRBJ1-1	-	-	TGTGCCAGCAGTACATGGGGTGGTCGAAACACTGAAGCTTTCTTT	CASSTWGGRNTEAFF
14	TRBV11-2	TRBJ2-1	-	-	TGTGCCAGCAGCTTAGTGGCAGGTAACAATGAGCAGTTCTTC	CASSLVAGNNEQFF
13	TRBV15	TRBJ2-1	-	-	TGTGCCACCAGCCGAAGCTCCTACAATGAGCAGTTCTTC	CATSRSSYNEQFF
14	TRBV13	TRBJ2-5	-	TRBD2	TGTGCCAGCACCGTGGCGGGGGGGCAGGAGACCCAGTACTTC	CASTVAGGQETQYF
15	TRBV11-2	TRBJ2-3	-	-	TGTGCCAGCAGCTTAGAAGGCAGAACCACAGATACGCAGTATTTT	CASSLEGRTTDTQYF
12	TRBV7-9	TRBJ2-7	few	TRBD1	TGTGCCAGCAGTATACAGGGGGACGAGCAGTACTTC	CASSIQGDEQYF
13	TRBV9	TRBJ2-3	-	-	TGTGCCAGCAGCGTAGTTCAGGCAGATACGCAGTATTTT	CASSVVQADTQYF
12	TRBV6-5	TRBJ1-1	-	-	TGTGCCAGCAGTTTGGCAGGGAATGAAGCTTTCTTT	CASSLAGNEAFF
16	TRBV7-9	TRBJ1-2	-	-	TGTGCCAGCAGCTTAGGTTCCCAGGGAATTAACTATGGCTACACCTTC	CASSLGSQGINYGYTF
14	TRBV4-1	TRBJ1-1	few	-	TGCGCCAGCAGCCAAGAGGGGGCGCTTGGTGAAGCTTTCTTT	CASSQEGALGEAFF
15	TRBV11-2	TRBJ2-5	few	-	TGTGCCAGCAGCTCGAGGACGCCGAGGTGGGAGACCCAGTACTTC	CASSSRTPRWETQYF
14	TRBV7-9	TRBJ2-5	-	-	TGTGCCAGCAGCTTAGTGGGCCCCCAAGAGACCCAGTACTTC	CASSLVGPQETQYF
14	TRBV5-6	TRBJ2-1	once	-	TGTGCCAGCAGCCCGGGACTCCTAGGCAATGAGCAGTTCTTC	CASSPGLLGNEQFF
15	TRBV25-1	TRBJ2-7	-	TRBD2	TGTGCCAGCAGTGAGTCCGGGGGGAGAGCCTACGGGCAGTACTTC	CASSESGGRAYGQYF
13	TRBV7-7	TRBJ2-2	few	-	TGTGCTAGCAGCTTAGGAGTACCCGGGGAGCTGTTTTTT	CASSLGVPGELFF
17	TRBV30	TRBJ2-7	-	-	TGTGCCTGGAGTGTAGGAGGACTTAGACAGCACCTAGACGAGCAGTACTTC	CAWSVGGLRQHLDEQYF
15	TRBV6-6	TRBJ2-1	many	TRBD2	TGTGCCAGCAGTTACTCGCTAGCGGGATCAAAAGAGCAGTTCTTC	CASSYSLAGSKEQFF
15	TRBV2	TRBJ1-6	-	TRBD1	TGTGCCAGCAGCATTGTACAGGGGGCTCGCTCACCCCTCCACTTT	CASSIVQGARSPLHF
15	TRBV2	TRBJ2-3	-	-	TGTGCCAGCAGCGTGACAGACCCATACACAGATACGCAGTATTTT	CASSVTDPYTDTQYF
13	TRBV9	TRBJ2-3	-	-	TGTGCCAGCAGCGTGGACCTCACAGATACGCAGTATTTT	CASSVDLTDTQYF
12	TRBV4-1	TRBJ2-1	-	-	TGCGCCAGCAGCCAAACGGGAACTGAGCAGTTCTTC	CASSQTGTEQFF
9	TRBV20-1	TRBJ2-4	-	-	TGCAGTGCTAGACCATATGAGTACTTC	CSARPYEYF
13	TRBV7-2	TRBJ1-1	once	-	TGTGCCAGCAGCTTAGGAATGAACACTGAAGCTTTCTTT	CASSLGMNTEAFF
14	TRBV28	TRBJ1-2	-	TRBD1	TGTGCCAGCAGCCTGGTCGGACAGGGAGATGGCTACACCTTC	CASSLVGQGDGYTF
15	TRBV2	TRBJ2-3	few	-	TGTGCCAGCAGGGCGACGGCCCTACGCACAGATACGCAGTATTTT	CASRATALRTDTQYF
12	TRBV2	TRBJ1-2	-	TRBD1	TGTGCCAGCAGGGGGACAGACTATGGCTACACCTTC	CASRGTDYGYTF
13	TRBV13	TRBJ1-2	-	-	TGTGCCAGCAGCCTCGGGTCGCTCTATGGCTACACCTTC	CASSLGSLYGYTF
12	TRBV2	TRBJ2-2	-	-	TGTGCCAGCATACGGAACACCGGGGAGCTGTTTTTT	CASIRNTGELFF
24	TRBV5-1	TRBJ2-7	-	-	TGCGCCAGCAGCTTGGTCCCCGCCGGGACAGGCATCGGGACTAGCTGGGGCATAGGGTTCGAGCAGTACTTC	CASSLVPAGTGIGTSWGIGFEQYF
19	TRBV23-1	TRBJ2-7	-	TRBD2	TGCGCCAGCAGTCCACGGGGACTAGCGGGGGGGCCGAGCCCCTACGAGCAGTACTTC	CASSPRGLAGGPSPYEQYF
12	TRBV2	TRBJ1-3	-	-	TGTGCCAGCACCGAGACTGGAAACACCATATATTTT	CASTETGNTIYF
15	TRBV13	TRBJ2-3	-	-	TGTGCCAGCACCTTGCTTGGGGGGTTGGCGAAGTCGCAGTATTTT	CASTLLGGLAKSQYF
15	TRBV5-6	TRBJ2-7	-	TRBD1	TGTGCCAGCAGCTTCACGGACAGGGACGTCTTCGAGCAGTACTTC	CASSFTDRDVFEQYF
19	TRBV5-6	TRBJ2-1	-	TRBD1	TGTGCCAGCAGCCTAGAGGGACAGGGGCTCACTTTGTTCTACAATGAGCAGTTCTTC	CASSLEGQGLTLFYNEQFF
14	TRBV27	TRBJ1-1	-	-	TGTGCCAGCCGACCTAGTTTAGGGATCGCTGAAGCTTTCTTT	CASRPSLGIAEAFF
15	TRBV5-1	TRBJ2-5	once	TRBD2	TGCGCCAGCAGCTTGGATCTAGCGGGGCTAGAGACCCAGTACTTC	CASSLDLAGLETQYF
13	TRBV6-5	TRBJ1-6	-	-	TGTGCCAGCAGTTACAAGGGCTGGTCACCCCTCCACTTT	CASSYKGWSPLHF
13	TRBV7-9	TRBJ2-5	-	-	TGTGCCAGCAGCTTAGCCAGACAAGAGACCCAGTACTTC	CASSLARQETQYF
13	TRBV28	TRBJ2-5	few	-	TGTGCCAGCAGTTTTATGGGGTGGGAGACCCAGTACTTC	CASSFMGWETQYF
14	TRBV5-6	TRBJ1-1	-	TRBD1	TGTGCCAGCAGCTTTGGGACAGGGAACACTGAAGCTTTCTTT	CASSFGTGNTEAFF
14	TRBV21-1	TRBJ2-5	-	-	TGTGCCAGCAGCGTCTTCCGCCTACAAGAGACCCAGTACTTC	CASSVFRLQETQYF
13	TRBV27	TRBJ1-5	-	-	TGTGCCAGCAGTTTAACAGGGAGCCAGCCCCAGCATTTT	CASSLTGSQPQHF
15	TRBV5-6	TRBJ2-5	few	-	TGTGCCAGCAGCTTGGTCCAGGGGGGGTTGGAGACCCAGTACTTC	CASSLVQGGLETQYF
15	TRBV2	TRBJ1-1	many	TRBD1	TGTGCCAAAGCCGGGACAGGGGAATCTACCACTGAAGCTTTCTTT	CAKAGTGESTTEAFF
14	TRBV5-1	TRBJ2-5	-	-	TGCGCCAGCAGCTTGGTTGGCTTCCAAGAGACCCAGTACTTC	CASSLVGFQETQYF
12	TRBV29-1	TRBJ2-1	few	-	TGCAGCGTAGACCATATGGCCGATGAGCAGTTCTTC	CSVDHMADEQFF